These 31 T cell receptor beta chains came from one sample sequenced in a study of blood T cell repertoires in COVID-19. Generated by immunoSEQ multiplex PCR, the TCRdb table keeps only in-frame clones and is missing some. The sample records about 310,000 clones, around 87% being singletons. The sequencing sample was made of peripheral blood. The receptor set was obtained from a man over 45 with active or convalescent COVID-19.

The chain uses TRBV6-5 and TRBJ1-2; D might be TRBD1 (5 bases). Germline V gene lookup returns CDR1 MNHEY and CDR2 SVGAGI. Trimming took 6 bases from V and 4 from J, leaving 12 bases between them. The CDR3 is 13 residues long. The CDR3 here is CASRIRASYGYTF. The DNA of the CDR3 is TGTGCCAGCAGGATCAGGGCCAGCTATGGCTACACCTTC.

This clone has a single count. V and J are TRBV18 and TRBJ2-1; D remains unclear. Germline lookup yields CDR1 KGHSH and CDR2 LQKENI. Trimming took 3 bases from V and 6 from J, leaving 12 bases between them. There are 14 residues in the CDR3. CDR3 in DNA: TGTGCCAGCTCACCTGATGGCCTTTCCAATGAGCAGTTCTTC. Its protein product is CASSPDGLSNEQFF.

The chain uses TRBV29-1 and TRBJ2-1; tentative D call: TRBD1 (6 bases). The CDR3 has 15 amino acids. V lost 6 bases and J 3 bases, leaving 18 bases between the germline ends. Germline V lookup: CDR1 SQVTM, CDR2 ANQGSEA. The CDR3 DNA sequence: TGCAGCGTGCCCAGGGGTCTAGTAGGCTACAATGAGCAGTTCTTC. As protein: CSVPRGLVGYNEQFF.

The chain recombines TRBV19 with TRBJ2-2, with 8 bases fitting TRBD2. CDR1 is LNHDA and CDR2 is SQIVND in the germline V gene (reference sequence). V shed 4 bases, J shed 2 bases, and the junction held 9 bases outside the gene matches. The CDR3 has 17 residues. The CDR3 spells CASSSNSGVQNTGELFF. The CDR3 DNA reads TGTGCCAGTAGTAGTAATAGCGGGGTGCAAAACACCGGGGAGCTGTTTTTT.

This sequence joins TRBV5-6 and TRBJ1-2, with TRBD1 as a possible D gene (5 bases). V was pared by 2 bases and J by 4 bases, with 18 bases between. Per germline, CDR1 SGHDT and CDR2 YYEEEE. This CDR3 spans 16 amino acids. The CDR3 sequence is CASSFYRAGNLYGYTF. For the CDR3, the DNA is TGTGCCAGCAGCTTTTATCGGGCAGGGAATCTCTATGGCTACACCTTC.

J is TRBJ2-1 and V is TRBV1; the D call of TRBD2 is as the table states it, not checked on the DNA. TRBV1 is assigned pseudogene status. There are 17 residues in the CDR3. The CDR3 reads CTSSQPRASGTYNEQFF. CDR3 nucleotides: TGCACCAGCAGCCAACCCCGGGCTAGCGGGACATACAATGAGCAGTTCTTC.

CDR3 residues: CASSYTTGNNEKLFF. The CDR3 DNA sequence: TGTGCCAGCAGTTACACTACCGGGAACAATGAAAAACTGTTTTTT. V usage is TRBV6-5 and J usage is TRBJ1-4; D is ambiguous. Germline-derived CDR1 and CDR2 are MNHEY and SVGAGI. V shed 2 bases and J shed 5 bases, with 12 bases lying between them. The CDR3 covers 15 residues.

The chain carries TRBV28 and TRBJ1-2, with 7 bases that match TRBD1. J was trimmed by 4 bases and V by 4 bases; bases with no gene match: 0. The CDR3 extends over 12 amino acids. Germline V gene sequence: CDR1 MDHEN, CDR2 SYDVKM. CDR3 DNA: TGTGCCAGCAGTTCAGGGGGCTATGGCTACACCTTC. Encoded protein: CASSSGGYGYTF.

This clone occurred a few times. V and J are TRBV12-3 or TRBV12-4 and TRBJ1-2, with 10 bases that match TRBD1. Trimming took 8 bases from V and 4 from J; bases not matched to a gene: 4. There are 13 residues in the CDR3. The CDR3 reads CASCRDRGYGYTF. CDR3 sequence (DNA): TGTGCCAGCTGCCGGGACAGGGGCTATGGCTACACCTTC.

V usage is TRBV5-1 and J usage is TRBJ1-4, with D unclear. Germline CDR1 SGHRS, CDR2 YFSETQ. The germline V and J ends were trimmed by 5 bases and 0 bases, with 11 bases remaining between them. The CDR3 covers 15 residues. CDR3 nucleotides: TGCGCCAGCAGTCCCGCGGGTGCAACTAATGAAAAACTGTTTTTT. Protein: CASSPAGATNEKLFF.

The chain joins TRBV6-4 to TRBJ2-2; 9 bases are shared with TRBD2. J lost 4 bases, V lost 7 bases, and 10 bases had no gene match. This CDR3 has 16 amino acids. The germline gives CDR1 MRHNA, CDR2 SNTAGT. CDR3 nucleotides: TGTGCCAGCACCCAGACTAGCGGTTACGGCACCGGGGAGCTGTTTTTT. Protein sequence: CASTQTSGYGTGELFF.

This sequence joins TRBV7-9 and TRBJ2-1, with a weak D call TRBD1 (7 bases). Germline CDR1 and CDR2: SEHNR and FQNEAQ (reference sequence). There are 15 residues in the CDR3. The V gene lost 4 bases and the J gene lost 10 bases, with 20 bases spanning the gap. CDR3 bases: TGTGCCAGCAGCTCCCTCGCGACAGGGAGGAACGAGCAGTTCTTC. It specifies CASSSLATGRNEQFF.

The J gene is TRBJ1-4, the V gene TRBV4-3; D uncertain. This CDR3 has 18 residues. The V and J ends lost 0 bases and 0 bases respectively, with 14 bases between them. Germline V CDR1 and CDR2: LGHNA, YSLEER. Here the CDR3 reads CASSQEGPRVATNEKLFF. The CDR3 coding sequence is TGCGCCAGCAGCCAAGAGGGTCCGAGGGTAGCAACTAATGAAAAACTGTTTTTT.

The rearrangement uses TRBV29-1 and TRBJ2-5; perhaps TRBD1 as D (6 bases). Trimming removed 1 base at V and 1 base at J, with 10 bases between. CDR3 length equals 14 residues. Germline CDR1 SQVTM, CDR2 ANQGSEA. This CDR3 is CSVEGTVGQETQYF. Here the CDR3 DNA reads TGCAGCGTTGAAGGGACAGTAGGCCAAGAGACCCAGTACTTC.

This chain connects TRBV19 to TRBJ1-3; D remains unclear. The CDR3 is 13 residues long. The germline gives CDR1 LNHDA, CDR2 SQIVND (reference sequence). V gave up 5 bases and J gave up 0 bases, with 5 bases separating them. CDR3 sequence: CASSPDSGNTIYF. The CDR3 bases are TGTGCCAGTAGTCCAGACTCTGGAAACACCATATATTTT. The whole variable domain, remainder taken from reference TRBV19 and TRBJ1-3, is DGGITQSPKYLFRKEGQNVTLSCEQNLNHDAMYWYRQDPGQGLRLIYYSQIVNDFQKGDIAEGYSVSREKKESFPLTVTSAQKNPTAFYLCASSPDSGNTIYFGEGSWLTVV.

The V gene is TRBV7-2, the J gene TRBJ1-4; a weak D match, TRBD1 (6 bases). V gave up 2 bases and J gave up 5 bases, with 15 bases separating them. This CDR3 is built from 16 residues. CDR1 and CDR2 from the germline V gene are SGHTA and FQGNSA. CDR3: CASSLILGRGNEKLFF. CDR3 DNA sequence: TGTGCCAGCAGCTTAATTCTCGGCAGGGGAAATGAAAAACTGTTTTTT.

The chain couples TRBV4-2 to TRBJ2-7; the match to TRBD2 covers 10 bases. Looked up from germline, CDR1 is LGHNA and CDR2 is YNFKEQ. The ends lost 4 bases at V and 7 bases at J; junction bases unmatched: 10. The CDR3 is made up of 15 amino acids. In DNA, the CDR3 is TGTGCCAGCAGCCCCGGACTAGCGGTAACGGGGGAGCAGTACTTC. It is translated as CASSPGLAVTGEQYF.

This clone was detected once. V and J are TRBV9 and TRBJ1-2; 10 bases map to TRBD1. The V gene end was trimmed by 2 bases and the J gene end by 2 bases; junction bases not matched to a gene: 3. Germline V CDR1 and CDR2: SGDLS, YYNGEE. The CDR3 runs to 15 residues. CDR3 region: CASSVWTGGNYGYTF. CDR3 in DNA: TGTGCCAGCAGCGTCTGGACAGGGGGGAACTATGGCTACACCTTC. The variable domain in full, completed from reference TRBV9 and TRBJ1-2, reads DSGVTQTPKHLITATGQRVTLRCSPRSGDLSVYWYQQSLDQGLQFLIQYYNGEERAKGNILERFSAQQFPDLHSELNLSSLELGDSALYFCASSVWTGGNYGYTFGSGTRLTVV.

The chain is built from TRBV7-8 and TRBJ2-2, with D perhaps TRBD2 (6 bases). Trimming cost V 3 bases and J 4 bases, with 21 bases left between them. The CDR3 runs to 18 residues. CDR1 and CDR2 (germline): SGHVS, FQNEAQ. CDR3 amino acids: CASSFIRGGRGGTGELFF. CDR3 nucleotide sequence: TGTGCCAGCAGCTTTATTCGGGGAGGTAGGGGCGGCACCGGGGAGCTGTTTTTT.

This chain connects TRBV6-5 to TRBJ1-5, with 12 bases that match TRBD1. The CDR3 contains 15 residues. Per the germline V gene, CDR1 is MNHEY and CDR2 is SVGAGI. V gave up 4 bases and J gave up 5 bases; unmatched junction bases: 3. As DNA, the CDR3 is TGTGCCAGCAGTTCGGGGACAGGGGGCTATCAGCCCCAGCATTTT. Protein sequence: CASSSGTGGYQPQHF.

Written as DNA, the CDR3 is TGTGCCACCCTGGACAGGGACTCTGGAAACACCATATATTTT. It codes for CATLDRDSGNTIYF. This chain connects TRBV6-5 to TRBJ1-3; 8 bases fit TRBD1. CDR3 size: 14 residues. Germline trimming cut 10 bases from V and 0 bases from J; bases unmatched to any gene: 5. CDR1 is MNHEY, CDR2 SVGAGI, per germline.

The sample holds one count of this clone. Additional DNA sequences in this sample encode the identical CDR3. This chain joins TRBV27 and TRBJ2-2; 8 bases agree with TRBD1. Germline CDR1 is MNHEY and CDR2 is SMNVEV (reference sequence). This CDR3 comprises 15 residues. The junction had 2 bases not matched to a gene; V was cut back by 3 bases and J by 2 bases. This CDR3 is CASSLDRANTGELFF. Here the CDR3 DNA reads TGTGCCAGCAGTTTGGACAGGGCAAACACCGGGGAGCTGTTTTTT.

The chain employs TRBV4-2 and TRBJ2-1; 9 nucleotides agree with TRBD2. There are 18 residues in the CDR3. V trimming: 3 bases; J trimming: 2 bases; junction bases outside the gene matches: 11. CDR1 and CDR2 from the germline V gene are LGHNA and YNFKEQ. The CDR3 DNA follows: TGTGCCAGCAGCCAGGCAGAGACTAGCGGAGCAACCTACAATGAGCAGTTCTTC. It is translated as CASSQAETSGATYNEQFF.

J is TRBJ2-1 and V is TRBV7-9; perhaps TRBD2 as D (6 bases). Germline CDR1 SEHNR, CDR2 FQNEAQ (reference sequence). The CDR3 sequence is 15 residues long. Trimming removed 2 bases at V and 0 bases at J, with 8 bases between. The CDR3 spells CASSLRGNSYNEQFF. CDR3 in DNA: TGTGCCAGCAGCTTACGCGGGAACTCCTACAATGAGCAGTTCTTC.

The V call is TRBV28, the J call TRBJ1-5, with D perhaps TRBD1 (5 bases). This CDR3 has 16 amino acids. Trimming left V 4 bases short and J 1 base short, with 14 bases between. Per germline, CDR1 MDHEN and CDR2 SYDVKM. CDR3 residues: CASSSGGRGSNQPQHF. The DNA of the CDR3 is TGTGCCAGCAGTTCCGGAGGGAGGGGAAGCAATCAGCCCCAGCATTTT.

This chain joins TRBV5-4 and TRBJ1-2, with TRBD1 matching over 7 bases. The germline gives CDR1 SGHNT, CDR2 YYREEE (reference sequence). J gave up 2 bases and V 2 bases, and 6 bases lay outside the gene matches. The CDR3 is 15 amino acids. In nucleotides, the CDR3 is TGTGCCAGCAGCTTTCCGACAGGGCTAAACTATGGCTACACCTTC. Amino acids: CASSFPTGLNYGYTF.

The V and J genes are TRBV11-2 and TRBJ1-1, with D tentatively TRBD1 (5 bases). The ends were cut back, 1 base at V and 12 bases at J, with 21 bases in the middle. Per germline, CDR1 SGHAT and CDR2 FQNNGV. This CDR3 comprises 15 residues. The CDR3 DNA reads TGTGCCAGCAGCTTAGGCAACGGGGCAGGGAGGAAACCTTTCTTT. This translates into CASSLGNGAGRKPFF.

The CDR3 loop is CASSSNTGMNTEAFF. CDR3 DNA sequence: TGCGCCAGCAGCTCGAACACGGGAATGAACACTGAAGCTTTCTTT. The V gene is TRBV5-1, the J gene TRBJ1-1; D gene uncertain. Germline V lookup: CDR1 SGHRS, CDR2 YFSETQ. V lost 3 bases and J 0 bases, leaving 12 bases between the germline ends. The CDR3 contains 15 residues.

The chain recombines TRBV7-3 with TRBJ2-1, with 7 positions matching TRBD1. Germline trimming cut 5 bases from V and 0 bases from J; bases unmatched to any gene: 7. From germline, CDR1 is SGHTA and CDR2 FQGTGA. The CDR3 has 16 residues. CDR3 in amino acids: CASSNGQASSYNEQFF. The CDR3, as DNA: TGTGCCAGCAGCAACGGACAGGCGAGCTCCTACAATGAGCAGTTCTTC.

The chain links TRBV2 to TRBJ2-7; D may be TRBD1 (7 bases). The CDR3 sequence is 11 residues long. Trimming left V 7 bases short and J 11 bases short, with 15 bases between. Germline V CDR1 and CDR2: SNHLY, FYNNEI. The CDR3 loop is CASTRDREEYF. CDR3 DNA: TGTGCCAGCACCCGAGACAGGGAGGAGTACTTC.

The chain uses TRBV6-5 and TRBJ1-3, with 10 bases matching TRBD1. The length of the CDR3 is 15 residues. Germline-derived CDR1 and CDR2 are MNHEY and SVGAGI. V lost 7 bases, J lost 4 bases, and 7 bases stayed unmatched. CDR3 bases: TGTGCCAGCACCGCCGACAGGGGGCACGGAAACACCATATATTTT. It specifies CASTADRGHGNTIYF.